This is a list of T cell receptor beta chains from one sample in a study of CD8 T cells in Susac syndrome. TCRdb re-called the immunoSEQ multiplex PCR reads with MiXCR, one entry per CDR3 protein. The profile shows roughly 180,000 distinct CDR3 sequences, about 95% of them singletons. The sequenced material came from CD4+ T cells from PBMCs. These receptors all come from a human donor with Susac syndrome. The CDR3 runs from the conserved cysteine through the conserved F or W. D genes are given only for firm matches. The listing skips clone size in some rows; elsewhere it reads once, few, many or a size class.

d_call: TRBD1
j_call: TRBJ2-5
clone_size: -
v_call: TRBV11-2
cdr3_aa: CASSPRGTEGETQYF
cdr3_nt: TGTGCCAGCAGCCCAAGGGGGACAGAAGGAGAGACCCAGTACTTC

d_call: -
j_call: TRBJ1-5
clone_size: -
v_call: TRBV30
cdr3_aa: CAWNNRANQPQHF
cdr3_nt: TGTGCCTGGAATAACAGGGCCAATCAGCCCCAGCATTTT

d_call: -
j_call: TRBJ1-2
clone_size: once
v_call: TRBV6-5
cdr3_aa: CASRRGYGYTF
cdr3_nt: TGTGCCAGCAGAAGGGGGTATGGCTACACCTTC

d_call: -
j_call: TRBJ2-3
clone_size: -
v_call: TRBV4-1
cdr3_aa: CASSQVSGDTQYF
cdr3_nt: TGCGCCAGCAGCCAAGTATCAGGAGATACGCAGTATTTT

d_call: TRBD2
j_call: TRBJ2-3
clone_size: -
v_call: TRBV18
cdr3_aa: CASSPSGLAGDTQYF
cdr3_nt: TGTGCCAGCTCACCGTCGGGACTAGCGGGGGATACGCAGTATTTT

d_call: TRBD2
j_call: TRBJ2-5
clone_size: -
v_call: TRBV5-4
cdr3_aa: CASSDLAGTQYF
cdr3_nt: TGTGCCAGCAGCGATTTAGCGGGGACTCAGTACTTC

d_call: -
j_call: TRBJ1-2
clone_size: -
v_call: TRBV29-1
cdr3_aa: CSVEDGSGYTF
cdr3_nt: TGCAGCGTTGAAGATGGGAGCGGCTACACCTTC

d_call: TRBD1
j_call: TRBJ1-2
clone_size: -
v_call: TRBV18
cdr3_aa: CASSQDRGDGYTF
cdr3_nt: TGTGCCAGCTCACAGGACAGGGGGGATGGCTACACCTTC

d_call: -
j_call: TRBJ2-7
clone_size: -
v_call: TRBV28
cdr3_aa: CASSTPGLIYEQYF
cdr3_nt: TGTGCCAGCAGTACGCCGGGACTTATCTACGAGCAGTACTTC

d_call: -
j_call: TRBJ2-3
clone_size: -
v_call: TRBV12-3/TRBV12-4
cdr3_aa: CASSPQALDTQYF
cdr3_nt: TGTGCCAGCAGTCCTCAGGCCCTAGATACGCAGTATTTT

d_call: -
j_call: TRBJ2-1
clone_size: -
v_call: TRBV20-1
cdr3_aa: CSARGTNQALFNEQFF
cdr3_nt: TGCAGTGCTAGAGGGACTAACCAGGCCCTTTTCAATGAGCAGTTCTTC

d_call: TRBD1
j_call: TRBJ1-2
clone_size: -
v_call: TRBV20-1
cdr3_aa: CSAPDRAYGYTF
cdr3_nt: TGCAGTGCTCCGGACAGGGCCTATGGCTACACCTTC

d_call: -
j_call: TRBJ1-4
clone_size: -
v_call: TRBV29-1
cdr3_aa: CSAAAGSREKLFF
cdr3_nt: TGCAGCGCTGCTGCTGGTAGCCGTGAAAAACTGTTTTTT

d_call: -
j_call: TRBJ1-1
clone_size: -
v_call: TRBV7-9
cdr3_aa: CASSLRGAYTEAFF
cdr3_nt: TGTGCCAGCAGCTTACGGGGGGCTTACACTGAAGCTTTCTTT

d_call: -
j_call: TRBJ2-1
clone_size: -
v_call: TRBV20-1
cdr3_aa: CSAREVSLRGSYNEQFF
cdr3_nt: TGCAGTGCTAGAGAAGTCTCCCTACGGGGCTCCTACAATGAGCAGTTCTTC

d_call: -
j_call: TRBJ2-7
clone_size: -
v_call: TRBV20-1
cdr3_aa: CSASRTSRTYEQYF
cdr3_nt: TGCAGTGCTAGCCGCACTAGCAGAACCTACGAGCAGTACTTC

d_call: TRBD1
j_call: TRBJ1-1
clone_size: -
v_call: TRBV29-1
cdr3_aa: CSVEVDRGAFF
cdr3_nt: TGCAGCGTTGAAGTAGACAGGGGGGCTTTCTTT

d_call: -
j_call: TRBJ1-1
clone_size: -
v_call: TRBV3-1
cdr3_aa: CASSQDGQAFF
cdr3_nt: TGTGCCAGCAGCCAAGATGGACAGGCTTTCTTT

d_call: TRBD2
j_call: TRBJ2-1
clone_size: -
v_call: TRBV20-1
cdr3_aa: CSAQAGTSGDEQFF
cdr3_nt: TGCAGTGCCCAGGCCGGGACTAGCGGCGATGAGCAGTTCTTC

d_call: -
j_call: TRBJ2-3
clone_size: once
v_call: TRBV7-8
cdr3_aa: CASSTDYLVNTQYF
cdr3_nt: TGTGCCAGCAGCACCGATTACCTTGTTAATACGCAGTATTTT

d_call: -
j_call: TRBJ2-5
clone_size: -
v_call: TRBV7-9
cdr3_aa: CASSSYGRETQYF
cdr3_nt: TGTGCCAGCAGCTCTTACGGGCGAGAGACCCAGTACTTC

d_call: -
j_call: TRBJ1-2
clone_size: once
v_call: TRBV28
cdr3_aa: CASSLETDYGYTF
cdr3_nt: TGTGCCAGCAGTTTAGAGACAGACTATGGCTACACCTTC

d_call: -
j_call: TRBJ2-5
clone_size: -
v_call: TRBV29-1
cdr3_aa: CSVPILETQYF
cdr3_nt: TGCAGCGTTCCGATATTGGAGACCCAGTACTTC

d_call: -
j_call: TRBJ2-7
clone_size: -
v_call: TRBV20-1
cdr3_aa: CSASLLGGRYEQYF
cdr3_nt: TGCAGTGCCAGCCTTTTGGGGGGCCGCTACGAGCAGTACTTC

d_call: -
j_call: TRBJ1-3
clone_size: -
v_call: TRBV20-1
cdr3_aa: CSARGPLGGNTIYF
cdr3_nt: TGCAGTGCTAGAGGACCTCTGGGAGGAAACACCATATATTTT

d_call: -
j_call: TRBJ1-2
clone_size: once
v_call: TRBV2
cdr3_aa: CASRSRNYGYTF
cdr3_nt: TGTGCCAGCAGGAGCAGGAACTATGGCTACACCTTC

d_call: TRBD1
j_call: TRBJ2-3
clone_size: -
v_call: TRBV10-3
cdr3_aa: CAISAAGTGEDTQYF
cdr3_nt: TGTGCCATCAGTGCCGCCGGGACAGGAGAAGATACGCAGTATTTT

d_call: -
j_call: TRBJ2-2
clone_size: -
v_call: TRBV4-2
cdr3_aa: CASSQVHNTGELFF
cdr3_nt: TGTGCCAGCAGCCAAGTTCATAACACCGGGGAGCTGTTTTTT

d_call: -
j_call: TRBJ1-1
clone_size: -
v_call: TRBV29-1
cdr3_aa: CSVVVQNTEAFF
cdr3_nt: TGCAGCGTTGTCGTTCAGAACACTGAAGCTTTCTTT

d_call: TRBD2
j_call: TRBJ2-1
clone_size: -
v_call: TRBV20-1
cdr3_aa: CSASKSGTGNEQFF
cdr3_nt: TGCAGTGCTTCTAAAAGCGGGACGGGGAATGAGCAGTTCTTC

d_call: -
j_call: TRBJ2-1
clone_size: -
v_call: TRBV20-1
cdr3_aa: CSARGGSGKKQSSYNEQFF
cdr3_nt: TGCAGTGCCCGGGGAGGCTCCGGGAAGAAACAAAGCTCCTACAATGAGCAGTTCTTC